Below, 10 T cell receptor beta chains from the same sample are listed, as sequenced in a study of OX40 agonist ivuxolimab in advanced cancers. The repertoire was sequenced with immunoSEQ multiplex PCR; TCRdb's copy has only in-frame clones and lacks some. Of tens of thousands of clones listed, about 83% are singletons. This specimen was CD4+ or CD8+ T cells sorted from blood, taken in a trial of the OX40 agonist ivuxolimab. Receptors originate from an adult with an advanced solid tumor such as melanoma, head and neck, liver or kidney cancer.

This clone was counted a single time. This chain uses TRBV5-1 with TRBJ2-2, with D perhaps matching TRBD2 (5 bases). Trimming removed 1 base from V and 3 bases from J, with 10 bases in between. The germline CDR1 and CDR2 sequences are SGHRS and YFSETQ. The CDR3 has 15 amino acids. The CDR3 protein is CASSLLGSDTGELFF. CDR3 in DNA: TGCGCCAGCAGCTTGTTAGGGAGCGACACCGGGGAGCTGTTTTTT.

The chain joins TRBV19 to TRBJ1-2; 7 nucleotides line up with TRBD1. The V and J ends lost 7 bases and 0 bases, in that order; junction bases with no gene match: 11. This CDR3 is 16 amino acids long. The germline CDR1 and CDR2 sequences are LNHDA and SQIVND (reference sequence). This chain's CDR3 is CASTAWDSLSNYGYTF. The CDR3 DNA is TGTGCCAGTACCGCTTGGGACAGCTTATCTAACTATGGCTACACCTTC.

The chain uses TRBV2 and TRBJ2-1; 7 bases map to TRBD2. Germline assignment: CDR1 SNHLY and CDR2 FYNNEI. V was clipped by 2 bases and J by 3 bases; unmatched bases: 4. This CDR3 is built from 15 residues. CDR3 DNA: TGTGCCAGCAGTGAACGGGGCGGGGGCTACAATGAGCAGTTCTTC. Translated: CASSERGGGYNEQFF.

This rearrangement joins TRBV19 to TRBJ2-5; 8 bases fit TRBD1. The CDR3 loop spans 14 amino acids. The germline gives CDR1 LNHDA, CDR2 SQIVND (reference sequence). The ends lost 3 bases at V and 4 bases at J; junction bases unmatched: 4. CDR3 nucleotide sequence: TGTGCCAGTAGTATGTTAACAGGGGGAGAGACCCAGTACTTC. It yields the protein CASSMLTGGETQYF.

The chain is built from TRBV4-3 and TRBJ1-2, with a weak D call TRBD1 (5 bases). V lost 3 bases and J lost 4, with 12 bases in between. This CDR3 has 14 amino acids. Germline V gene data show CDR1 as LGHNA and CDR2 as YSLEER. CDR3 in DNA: TGCGCCAGCAGCCACGACGGACAAGGCTATGGCTACACCTTC. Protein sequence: CASSHDGQGYGYTF.

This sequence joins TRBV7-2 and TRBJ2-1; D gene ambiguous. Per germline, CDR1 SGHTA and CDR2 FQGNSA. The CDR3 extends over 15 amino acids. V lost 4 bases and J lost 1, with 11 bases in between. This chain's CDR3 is CASSSHAQSYNEQFF. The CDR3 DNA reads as TGTGCCAGCAGCTCCCATGCCCAGTCCTACAATGAGCAGTTCTTC.

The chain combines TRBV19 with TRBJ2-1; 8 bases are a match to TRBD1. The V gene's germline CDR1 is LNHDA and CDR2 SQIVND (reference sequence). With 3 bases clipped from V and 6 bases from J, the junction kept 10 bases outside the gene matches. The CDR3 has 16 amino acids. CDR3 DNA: TGTGCCAGTAGTATTCTGACAGGGGCTAGGGTCAATGAGCAGTTCTTC. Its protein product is CASSILTGARVNEQFF.

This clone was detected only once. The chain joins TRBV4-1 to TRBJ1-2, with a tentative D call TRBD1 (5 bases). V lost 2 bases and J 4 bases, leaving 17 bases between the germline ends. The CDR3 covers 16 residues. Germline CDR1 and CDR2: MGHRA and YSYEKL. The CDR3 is CASSQTGQGSLYGYTF. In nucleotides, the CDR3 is TGCGCCAGCAGCCAAACAGGCCAGGGCAGTCTCTATGGCTACACCTTC.

The CDR3 protein is CASSSRDKNIQYF. The CDR3 region has the DNA TGTGCCAGCAGCTCCCGGGACAAAAACATTCAGTACTTC. This chain uses TRBV7-9 with TRBJ2-4; weak D call: TRBD2 (5 bases). CDR1 is SEHNR and CDR2 is FQNEAQ in the germline V gene (reference sequence). Trimming cost V 4 bases and J 3 bases, with 7 bases left between them. The CDR3 length is 13 residues.

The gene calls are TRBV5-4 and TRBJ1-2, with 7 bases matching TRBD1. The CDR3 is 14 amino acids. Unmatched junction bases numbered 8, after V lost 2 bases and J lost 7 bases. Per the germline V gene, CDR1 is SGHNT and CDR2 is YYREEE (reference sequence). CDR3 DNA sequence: TGTGCCAGCAGCTTAGGGCAGGGGGTAGCTGGCTACACCTTC. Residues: CASSLGQGVAGYTF.